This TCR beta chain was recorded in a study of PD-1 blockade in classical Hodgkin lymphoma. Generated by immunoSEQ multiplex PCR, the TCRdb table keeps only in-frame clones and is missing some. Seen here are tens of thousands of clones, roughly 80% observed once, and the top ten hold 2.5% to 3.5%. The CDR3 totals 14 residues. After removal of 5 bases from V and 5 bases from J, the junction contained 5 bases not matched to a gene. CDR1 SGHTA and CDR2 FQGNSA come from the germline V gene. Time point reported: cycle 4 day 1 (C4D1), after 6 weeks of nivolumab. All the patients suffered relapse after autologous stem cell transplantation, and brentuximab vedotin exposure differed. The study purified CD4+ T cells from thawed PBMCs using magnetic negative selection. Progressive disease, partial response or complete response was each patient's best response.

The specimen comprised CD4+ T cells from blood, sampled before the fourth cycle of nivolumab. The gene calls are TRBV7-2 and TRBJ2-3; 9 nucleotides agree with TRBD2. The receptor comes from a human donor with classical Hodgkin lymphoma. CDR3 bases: TGTGCCAGCAGCCAGACTAGCGGTGGAGATACGCAGTATTTT. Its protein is CASSQTSGGDTQYF.